The rows below give T cell receptor beta chains drawn from one sample of a study of T cell responses to AZD1222 COVID-19 vaccine. The assay was immunoSEQ multiplex PCR, and TCRdb's table has in-frame clones only and misses some. The sample yields about 140,000 clones, roughly 90% seen once. The sample consisted of peripheral blood, taken on day 0 of AZD1222 vaccination. These receptors were collected from an adult in good health. Both conserved end residues are part of each CDR3. Fields, in order: D gene, V gene, clone size, J gene, CDR3 DNA, CDR3 protein. The D gene is left open where the match is weak. Not all rows give a size; the values are once, few, many and, for expanded clones, a class.

-	TRBV30	-	TRBJ1-3	TGTGCCTGGAGCTTTCACGACCTATCTGGAAACACCATATATTTT	CAWSFHDLSGNTIYF
-	TRBV7-9	-	TRBJ2-1	TGTGCCAGCAGCTGGACCGATTTTGGATACAATGAGCAGTTCTTC	CASSWTDFGYNEQFF
TRBD1	TRBV29-1	-	TRBJ1-1	TGCAGCGTCGCCTTGGACAGGACCCTGAACACTGAAGCTTTCTTT	CSVALDRTLNTEAFF
TRBD2	TRBV7-2	-	TRBJ2-1	TGTGCCAGCAGCTCAATGACTAGCGGGAGGCATGAGCAGTTCTTC	CASSSMTSGRHEQFF
-	TRBV7-9	-	TRBJ1-6	TGTGCCAGCAGCTTTAGGGACGGGAATTCACCCCTCCACTTT	CASSFRDGNSPLHF
TRBD1	TRBV30	-	TRBJ1-5	TGTGCCTGGAGTGTAACAGGGGTGCAGCCCCAGCATTTT	CAWSVTGVQPQHF
TRBD2	TRBV4-2	-	TRBJ2-7	TGTGCCAGCAGCCAAGAACGTTCGGCGGGAGAGGGCTACGAGCAGTACTTC	CASSQERSAGEGYEQYF
-	TRBV15	-	TRBJ2-5	TGTGCCACCAGCAAGGCTGGAGAGACCCAGTACTTC	CATSKAGETQYF
-	TRBV11-2	-	TRBJ2-5	TGTGCCAGCAGCTCCTTTGCGGAGACCCAGTACTTC	CASSSFAETQYF
TRBD1	TRBV7-3	-	TRBJ1-1	TGTGCCAGCAGCCCCGAACCAGGGGGGGGGCCTGAAGCTTTCTTT	CASSPEPGGGPEAFF
-	TRBV13	-	TRBJ1-5	TGTGCCAGCAGCTTAGGTGGCGGAACTAATCAGCCCCAGCATTTT	CASSLGGGTNQPQHF
-	TRBV19	-	TRBJ2-2	TGTGCCAGTAGTATAGCCCGAATCACCGGGGAGCTGTTTTTT	CASSIARITGELFF
-	TRBV15	-	TRBJ1-5	TGTGCCACCAGCAGAGAATCGGGCAGGGCAAATCAGCCCCAGCATTTT	CATSRESGRANQPQHF
TRBD1	TRBV19	once	TRBJ2-7	TGTGCCAGTAGTACACAGGGGGCCTTTGGGGGCGAGCAGTACTTC	CASSTQGAFGGEQYF
-	TRBV10-2	few	TRBJ1-6	TGCGCCAGCAGTGGGGTAGGGGGACGGTCACCCCTCCACTTT	CASSGVGGRSPLHF
-	TRBV19	few	TRBJ1-5	TGTGCCAGTAGTATGGAGGGGATTAGCAATCAGCCCCAGCATTTT	CASSMEGISNQPQHF
-	TRBV28	-	TRBJ1-2	TGTGCCAGCAGGGACTGGATCCCCATATCTAGCTATGGCTACACCTTC	CASRDWIPISSYGYTF
TRBD2	TRBV4-1	-	TRBJ2-1	TGCGCCAGCAGCCCAGAGGATGGGACTAGCGGGAGGGCTCTCTACAATGAGCAGTTCTTC	CASSPEDGTSGRALYNEQFF
TRBD1	TRBV28	-	TRBJ2-2	TGTGCCAGCAGTTTATTAGGACAGGCGAACACCGGGGAGCTGTTTTTT	CASSLLGQANTGELFF
TRBD1	TRBV4-3	-	TRBJ2-7	TGCGCCAGCAGCTTGGACAGGGGAGGAACCTACGAGCAGTACTTC	CASSLDRGGTYEQYF
-	TRBV30	-	TRBJ1-1	TGTGCCTGGATCTCAACGGGCAACACTGAAGCTTTCTTT	CAWISTGNTEAFF
-	TRBV27	-	TRBJ1-5	TGTGCCAGCAGTAGGCAGGGTGATAGCAATCAGCCCCAGCATTTT	CASSRQGDSNQPQHF
-	TRBV6-1	-	TRBJ2-7	TGTGCCAGCAGTGATGACCCGGGGACCTCACAGCAGTACTTC	CASSDDPGTSQQYF
-	TRBV5-6	-	TRBJ1-5	TGTGCCAGCAGCTTGGCCTCGGTGGGGAGCAATCAGCCCCAGCATTTT	CASSLASVGSNQPQHF
-	TRBV6-6	-	TRBJ1-6	TGTGCCAGCAGTAACAGCGGGGACGGGCGGGGTTCACCCCTCCACTTT	CASSNSGDGRGSPLHF
-	TRBV2	-	TRBJ1-5	TGTGCCTCCTCCGGGGCACTCTATCAGCCCCAGCATTTT	CASSGALYQPQHF
-	TRBV14	-	TRBJ1-2	TGTGCCAGCAGCCACGGCACGGCTGAAGTAGTCCGCCGATATGGCTACACCTTC	CASSHGTAEVVRRYGYTF
TRBD1	TRBV11-2	once	TRBJ1-1	TGTGCCAGCAGCTTTACTGTCTCCCGGACAGGGAGGTCTGAAGCTTTCTTT	CASSFTVSRTGRSEAFF
TRBD1	TRBV6-5	few	TRBJ2-7	TGTGCCAGCAGTTACTCCTCCGGGACAGGCTACGAGCAGTACTTC	CASSYSSGTGYEQYF
-	TRBV19	-	TRBJ1-1	TGTGCCACTAGGGTAGGGGAGCTTGGTGGTACTGAAGCTTTCTTT	CATRVGELGGTEAFF
-	TRBV9	-	TRBJ1-4	TGTGCCAGCAGCCCGGGAAATGGAAAACTGTTTTTT	CASSPGNGKLFF
-	TRBV3-1/TRBV3-2	-	TRBJ2-5	TGTGCCAGCAGCCTAAGTCGGGGGAAAGAGACCCAGTACTTC	CASSLSRGKETQYF
-	TRBV5-1	-	TRBJ1-6	TGCGCCAGCAGCCTCGGGAAGGGGTCAATTTCACCCCTCCACTTT	CASSLGKGSISPLHF
-	TRBV19	-	TRBJ2-5	TGTGCCAGTAGTTCCCAGTCTCCGATTCAAGAGACCCAGTACTTC	CASSSQSPIQETQYF
TRBD2	TRBV20-1	-	TRBJ2-1	TGCAGTGCTAGTGGGGAGGGTGTTGGGGTTCTGGGCTACAATGAGCAGTTCTTC	CSASGEGVGVLGYNEQFF
-	TRBV2	-	TRBJ1-3	TGTGCCAGCAGTGATGGCAGGTCTTACTCTGGAAACACCATATATTTT	CASSDGRSYSGNTIYF
-	TRBV7-9	-	TRBJ2-1	TGTGCCAGCAGTCACGAGAACAAGAAGCAGTTCTTC	CASSHENKKQFF
-	TRBV25-1	-	TRBJ1-2	TGTGCCAGCAGTGAGACCAACTATGGCTACACCTTC	CASSETNYGYTF
-	TRBV29-1	few	TRBJ2-3	TGCAGCGGTGTCGACAGACCGATCACAGATACGCAGTATTTT	CSGVDRPITDTQYF
TRBD1	TRBV30	-	TRBJ1-4	TGTGCCTGCACAGGGGGCCCTGAAAAACTGTTTTTT	CACTGGPEKLFF
-	TRBV27	-	TRBJ1-4	TGTGCCAGCACAACCGGCAGGAATAATGAAAAACTGTTTTTT	CASTTGRNNEKLFF